This T cell receptor (beta chain) was sequenced in a study of T cell changes during pregnancy in multiple sclerosis. This clone was detected only once. Only in-frame clones appear in the TCRdb table, and some are missing; sequencing was by immunoSEQ multiplex PCR. This table has around 47,000 clones, about 94% appearing once. Germline CDR1 reads SNHLY; CDR2 reads FYNNEI. This CDR3 comprises 18 residues. V lost 7 bases and J lost 3; bases outside the gene matches: 17. The sequences come from CD8+ T cells from peripheral blood mononuclear cells, collected in the first trimester of pregnancy. This clonotype was sampled from a female donor with multiple sclerosis, enrolled in a pregnancy study. The genes are TRBV2 and TRBJ2-7, with TRBD1 identical over 11 bases. This CDR3 reads CASIARSQYGTGGYEQYF. The CDR3 coding sequence is TGTGCCAGCATCGCAAGATCTCAGTATGGGACAGGGGGCTACGAGCAGTACTTC.